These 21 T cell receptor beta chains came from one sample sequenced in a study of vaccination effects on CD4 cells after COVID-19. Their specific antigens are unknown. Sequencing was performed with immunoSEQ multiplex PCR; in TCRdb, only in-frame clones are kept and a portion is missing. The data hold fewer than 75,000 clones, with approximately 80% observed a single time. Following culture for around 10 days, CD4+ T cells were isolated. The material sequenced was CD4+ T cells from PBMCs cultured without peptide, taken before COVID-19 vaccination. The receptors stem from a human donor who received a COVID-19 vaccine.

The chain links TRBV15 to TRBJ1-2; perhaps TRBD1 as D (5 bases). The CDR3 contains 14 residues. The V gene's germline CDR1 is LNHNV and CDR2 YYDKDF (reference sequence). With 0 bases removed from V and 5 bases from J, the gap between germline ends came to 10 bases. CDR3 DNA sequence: TGTGCCACCAGCAGAGAGGGGTCAGGGTATGGCTACACCTTC. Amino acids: CATSREGSGYGYTF. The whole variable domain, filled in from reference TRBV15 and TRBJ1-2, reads DAMVIQNPRYQVTQFGKPVTLSCSQTLNHNVMYWYQQKSSQAPKLLFHYYDKDFNNEADTPDNFQSRRPNTSFCFLDIRSPGLGDTAMYLCATSREGSGYGYTFGSGTRLTVV.

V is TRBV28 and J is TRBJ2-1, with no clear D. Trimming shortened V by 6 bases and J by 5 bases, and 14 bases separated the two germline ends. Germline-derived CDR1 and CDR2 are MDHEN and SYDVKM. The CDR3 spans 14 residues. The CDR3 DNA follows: TGTGCCAGCAGGCCCAAGCCTCCCCACAATGAGCAGTTCTTC. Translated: CASRPKPPHNEQFF.

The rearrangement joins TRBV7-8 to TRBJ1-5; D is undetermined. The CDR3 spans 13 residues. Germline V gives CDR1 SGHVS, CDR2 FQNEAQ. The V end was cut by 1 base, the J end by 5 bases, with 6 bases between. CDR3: CASSLGMDQPQHF. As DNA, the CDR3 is TGTGCCAGCAGCTTAGGGATGGATCAGCCCCAGCATTTT. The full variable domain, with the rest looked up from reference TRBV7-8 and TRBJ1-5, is GAGVSQSPRYKVAKRGQDVALRCDPISGHVSLFWYQQALGQGPEFLTYFQNEAQLDKSGLPSDRFFAERPEGSVSTLKIQRTQQEDSAVYLCASSLGMDQPQHFGDGTRLSIL.

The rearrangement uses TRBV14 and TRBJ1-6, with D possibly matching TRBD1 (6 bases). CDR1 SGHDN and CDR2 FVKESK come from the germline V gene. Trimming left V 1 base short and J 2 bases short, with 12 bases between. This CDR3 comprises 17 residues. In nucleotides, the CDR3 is TGTGCCAGCAGCCAAGGTAGGACAGATGCCTATAATTCACCCCTCCACTTT. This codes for CASSQGRTDAYNSPLHF.

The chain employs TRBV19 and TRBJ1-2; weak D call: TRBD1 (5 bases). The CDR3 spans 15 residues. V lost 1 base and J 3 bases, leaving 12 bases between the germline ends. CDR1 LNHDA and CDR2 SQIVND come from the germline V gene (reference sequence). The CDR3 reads CASSIAGGADYGYTF. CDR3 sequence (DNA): TGTGCCAGTAGTATAGCCGGGGGAGCTGACTATGGCTACACCTTC.

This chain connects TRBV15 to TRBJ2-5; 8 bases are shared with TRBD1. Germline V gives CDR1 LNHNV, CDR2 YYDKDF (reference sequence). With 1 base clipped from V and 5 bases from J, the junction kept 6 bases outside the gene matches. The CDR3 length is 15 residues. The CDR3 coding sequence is TGTGCCACCAGCAGAGTGACAGGGGATTACGAGACCCAGTACTTC. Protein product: CATSRVTGDYETQYF.

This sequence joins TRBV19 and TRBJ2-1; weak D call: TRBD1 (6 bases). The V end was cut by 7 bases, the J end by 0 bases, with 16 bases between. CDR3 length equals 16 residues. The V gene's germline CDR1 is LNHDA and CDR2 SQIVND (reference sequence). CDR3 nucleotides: TGTGCCAGTATTGGGCAGGGGACCCTCTCCTACAATGAGCAGTTCTTC. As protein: CASIGQGTLSYNEQFF. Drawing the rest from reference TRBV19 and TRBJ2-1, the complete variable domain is DGGITQSPKYLFRKEGQNVTLSCEQNLNHDAMYWYRQDPGQGLRLIYYSQIVNDFQKGDIAEGYSVSREKKESFPLTVTSAQKNPTAFYLCASIGQGTLSYNEQFFGPGTRLTVL.

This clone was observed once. The chain's CDR3 is CASSSIAGDTQYF. The CDR3 region has the DNA TGTGCCAGCAGTTCAATAGCAGGAGATACGCAGTATTTT. The chain uses TRBV12-3 or TRBV12-4 and TRBJ2-3; D is ambiguous. The ends were cut back, 4 bases at V and 5 bases at J, with 10 bases in the middle. This CDR3 spans 13 amino acids.

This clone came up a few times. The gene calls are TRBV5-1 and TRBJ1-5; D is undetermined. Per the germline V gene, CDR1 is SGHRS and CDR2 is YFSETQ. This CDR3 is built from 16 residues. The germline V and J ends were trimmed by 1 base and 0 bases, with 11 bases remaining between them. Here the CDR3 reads CASSLRGLDSNQPQHF. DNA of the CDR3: TGCGCCAGCAGCTTGCGAGGGTTGGATAGCAATCAGCCCCAGCATTTT.

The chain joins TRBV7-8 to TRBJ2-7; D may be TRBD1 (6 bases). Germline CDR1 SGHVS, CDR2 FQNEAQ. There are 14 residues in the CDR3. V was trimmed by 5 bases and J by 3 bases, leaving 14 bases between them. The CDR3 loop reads CASSPRDNHYEQYV. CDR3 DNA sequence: TGTGCCAGCAGCCCCCGGGACAACCACTACGAGCAGTACGTC.

The CDR3 sequence is CASSLVPGQEVCNQPQHF. As DNA, the CDR3 is TGTGCCAGCAGCTTAGTCCCGGGTCAGGAGGTCTGTAATCAGCCCCAGCATTTT. The rearrangement joins TRBV7-7 to TRBJ1-5; D unclear. The germline V gene encodes CDR1 SSHAT and CDR2 FNYEAQ (reference sequence). The CDR3 runs to 18 residues. V was clipped by 1 base and J by 4 bases, with 20 bases between them.

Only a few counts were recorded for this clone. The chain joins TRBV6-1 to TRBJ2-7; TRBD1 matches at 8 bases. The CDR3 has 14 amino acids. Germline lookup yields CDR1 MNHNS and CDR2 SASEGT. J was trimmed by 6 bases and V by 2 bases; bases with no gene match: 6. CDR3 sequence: CASSEWQGASEQYV. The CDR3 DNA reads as TGTGCCAGCAGTGAATGGCAGGGGGCTAGCGAGCAGTACGTC.

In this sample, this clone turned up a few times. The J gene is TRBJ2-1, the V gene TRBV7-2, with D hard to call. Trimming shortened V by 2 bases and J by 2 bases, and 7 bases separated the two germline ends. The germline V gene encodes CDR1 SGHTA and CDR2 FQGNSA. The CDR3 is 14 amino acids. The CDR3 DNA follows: TGTGCCAGCAGCTTAACCCGCACCTACAATGAGCAGTTCTTC. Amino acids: CASSLTRTYNEQFF.

CDR3 residues: CATSRDLTGELFF. The CDR3 DNA reads as TGTGCCACCAGTAGGGACCTCACCGGGGAGCTGTTTTTT. This rearrangement joins TRBV15 to TRBJ2-2, with D perhaps matching TRBD1 or TRBD2 (5 bases each). Looked up from germline, CDR1 is LNHNV and CDR2 is YYDKDF (reference sequence). The V and J ends lost 6 bases and 4 bases respectively, with 9 bases between them. This CDR3 has 13 amino acids. Complete variable domain (other parts from reference TRBV15 and TRBJ2-2): DAMVIQNPRYQVTQFGKPVTLSCSQTLNHNVMYWYQQKSSQAPKLLFHYYDKDFNNEADTPDNFQSRRPNTSFCFLDIRSPGLGDTAMYLCATSRDLTGELFFGEGSRLTVL.

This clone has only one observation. The CDR3 here is CASSLNEKLFF. CDR3 DNA sequence: TGTGCCAGCAGTTTGAATGAAAAACTGTTTTTT. The chain has TRBV3-1 (or the pseudogene TRBV3-2) and TRBJ1-4; D is unclear. Germline CDR1 reads LGHDT; CDR2 reads YNNKEL (reference sequence). The CDR3 length is 11 residues. V lost 6 bases, J lost 5 bases, and 4 bases lay in between.

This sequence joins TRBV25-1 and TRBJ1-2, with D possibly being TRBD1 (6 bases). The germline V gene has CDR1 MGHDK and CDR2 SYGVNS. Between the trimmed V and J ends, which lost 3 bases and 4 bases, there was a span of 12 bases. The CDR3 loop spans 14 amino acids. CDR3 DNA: TGTGCCAGCAGTGATACCCGGACAGTCTATGGCTACACCTTC. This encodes CASSDTRTVYGYTF.

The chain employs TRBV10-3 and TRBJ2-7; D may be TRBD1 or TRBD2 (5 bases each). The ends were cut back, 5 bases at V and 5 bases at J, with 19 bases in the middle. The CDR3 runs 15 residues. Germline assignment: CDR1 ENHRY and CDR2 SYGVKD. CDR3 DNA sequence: TGTGCCATCAGTCCCGACATGGGACGTTCCGACGAGCAGTACGTC. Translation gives CAISPDMGRSDEQYV.

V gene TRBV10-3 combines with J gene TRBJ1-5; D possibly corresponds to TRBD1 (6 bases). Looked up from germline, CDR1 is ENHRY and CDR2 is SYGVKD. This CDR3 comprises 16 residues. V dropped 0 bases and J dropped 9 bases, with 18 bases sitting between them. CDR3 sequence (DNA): TGTGCCATCAGTGAGTCGAATCAGGGGAAGGTTGGGCCCCAGCATTTT. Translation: CAISESNQGKVGPQHF.

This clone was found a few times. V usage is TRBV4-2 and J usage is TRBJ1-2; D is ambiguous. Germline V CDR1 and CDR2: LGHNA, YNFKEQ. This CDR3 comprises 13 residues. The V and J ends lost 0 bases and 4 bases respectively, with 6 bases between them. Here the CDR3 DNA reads TGTGCCAGCAGCCAAGAATTACTCTATGGCTACACCTTC. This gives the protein CASSQELLYGYTF.

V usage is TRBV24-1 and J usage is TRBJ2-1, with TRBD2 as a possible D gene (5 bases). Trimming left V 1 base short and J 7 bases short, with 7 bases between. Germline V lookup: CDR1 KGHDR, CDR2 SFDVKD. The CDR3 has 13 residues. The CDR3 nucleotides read TGTGCCACCAGTGATTTCCGGGGAAATGAGCAGTTCTTC. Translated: CATSDFRGNEQFF.

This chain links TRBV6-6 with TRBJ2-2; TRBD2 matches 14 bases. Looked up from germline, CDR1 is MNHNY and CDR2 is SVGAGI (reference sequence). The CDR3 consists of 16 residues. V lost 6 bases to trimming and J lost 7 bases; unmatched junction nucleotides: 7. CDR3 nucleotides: TGTGCCAGCAGGGGGGGACTAGCGGGGGTTAGCGGGGAGCTGTTTTTT. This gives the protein CASRGGLAGVSGELFF.